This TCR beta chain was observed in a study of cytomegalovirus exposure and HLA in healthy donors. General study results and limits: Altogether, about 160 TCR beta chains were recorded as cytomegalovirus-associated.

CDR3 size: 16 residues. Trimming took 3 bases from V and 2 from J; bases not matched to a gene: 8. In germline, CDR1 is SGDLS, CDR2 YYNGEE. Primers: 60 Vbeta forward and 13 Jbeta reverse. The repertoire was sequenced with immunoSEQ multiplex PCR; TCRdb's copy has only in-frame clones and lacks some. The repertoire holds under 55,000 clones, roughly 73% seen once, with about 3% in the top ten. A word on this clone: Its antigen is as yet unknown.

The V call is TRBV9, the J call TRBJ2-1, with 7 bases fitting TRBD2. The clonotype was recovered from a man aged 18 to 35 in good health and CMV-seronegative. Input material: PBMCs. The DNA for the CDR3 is TGTGCCAGCAGCGGTCCGGGAGGCCCCGCCTACAATGAGCAGTTCTTC. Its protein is CASSGPGGPAYNEQFF.